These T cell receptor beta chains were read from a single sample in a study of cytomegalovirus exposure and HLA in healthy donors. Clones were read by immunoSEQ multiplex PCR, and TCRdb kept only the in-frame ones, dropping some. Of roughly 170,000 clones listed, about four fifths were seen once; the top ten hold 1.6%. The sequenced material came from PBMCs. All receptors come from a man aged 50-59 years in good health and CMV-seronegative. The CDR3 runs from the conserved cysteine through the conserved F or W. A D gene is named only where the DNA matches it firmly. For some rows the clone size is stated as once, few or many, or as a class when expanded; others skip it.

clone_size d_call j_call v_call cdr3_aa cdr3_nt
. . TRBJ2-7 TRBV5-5 CASSSRDRIAPYEQYF TGTGCCAGCAGCTCACGGGATCGGATAGCGCCTTACGAGCAGTACTTC
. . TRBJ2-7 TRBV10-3 CAISGASPSEQYF TGTGCCATCAGTGGAGCGTCCCCCTCCGAGCAGTACTTC
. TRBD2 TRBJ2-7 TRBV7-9 CASGRILAGVDEQYF TGTGCCAGCGGGCGTATACTAGCGGGAGTGGACGAGCAGTACTTC
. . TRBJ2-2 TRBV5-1 CASSFTLTTGELFF TGCGCCAGCAGCTTCACTCTAACCACCGGGGAGCTGTTTTTT
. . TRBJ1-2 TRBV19 CASSINRRPRDGYTF TGTGCCAGTAGTATTAACCGGAGACCGCGAGATGGCTACACCTTC
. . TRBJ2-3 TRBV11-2 CASSLSGGATDTQYF TGTGCCAGCAGCTTAAGTGGGGGGGCCACAGATACGCAGTATTTT
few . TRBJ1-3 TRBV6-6 CASSLRERGTGNTIYF TGTGCCAGCAGTCTCAGGGAACGAGGTACTGGAAACACCATATATTTT
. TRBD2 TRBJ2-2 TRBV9 CASSVGGGSGINTGELFF TGTGCCAGCAGCGTAGGGGGAGGTAGCGGGATCAACACCGGGGAGCTGTTTTTT
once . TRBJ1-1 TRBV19 CASTSGHSNTEAFF TGTGCCAGTACCTCGGGACACTCGAACACTGAAGCTTTCTTT
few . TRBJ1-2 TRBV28 CASSLSRYGYTF TGTGCCAGCAGTTTATCCCGCTATGGCTACACCTTC
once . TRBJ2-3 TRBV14 CASSPRTFTDTQYF TGTGCCAGCAGCCCCCGGACTTTCACAGATACGCAGTATTTT
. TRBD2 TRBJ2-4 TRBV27 CASRVGLAGPNIQYF TGTGCCAGCAGGGTGGGACTAGCGGGGCCTAACATTCAGTACTTC
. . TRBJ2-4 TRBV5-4 CASSLGGGAKNIQYF TGTGCCAGCAGCTTGGGAGGGGGAGCCAAAAACATTCAGTACTTC
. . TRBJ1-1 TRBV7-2 CASSVGLSEAFF TGTGCCAGCAGCGTAGGTCTTTCTGAAGCTTTCTTT
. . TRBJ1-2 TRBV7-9 CASSLAGPGSGYTF TGTGCCAGCAGCTTAGCGGGTCCAGGGTCTGGCTACACCTTC
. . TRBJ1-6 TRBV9 CASSVDRGLSPLHF TGTGCCAGCAGCGTGGACAGAGGTCTGTCACCCCTCCACTTT
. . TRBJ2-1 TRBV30 CAWSPSDNEQFF TGTGCCTGGAGCCCCAGCGACAATGAGCAGTTCTTC
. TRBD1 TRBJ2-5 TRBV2 CASRTGTGLREQYF TGTGCCAGCAGAACCGGGACAGGGTTGCGGGAGCAGTACTTC
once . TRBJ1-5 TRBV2 CASSRFLTGMESNQPQHF TGTGCCAGCAGTCGATTTCTAACAGGGATGGAGAGCAATCAGCCCCAGCATTTT
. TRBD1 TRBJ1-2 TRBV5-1 CASSRMPGGAYGYTF TGCGCCAGCAGCCGAATGCCAGGGGGAGCGTATGGCTACACCTTC
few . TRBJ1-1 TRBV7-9 CASSLTVNTEAFF TGTGCCAGCAGCTTGACAGTGAACACTGAAGCTTTCTTT
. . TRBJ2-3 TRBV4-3 CASSLSWGGTDTQYF TGCGCCAGCAGCCTTAGCTGGGGGGGCACAGATACGCAGTATTTT
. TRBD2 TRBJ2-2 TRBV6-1 CASSGLGGAGTGELFF TGTGCCAGCAGTGGCCTAGGTGGAGCGGGGACCGGGGAGCTGTTTTTT
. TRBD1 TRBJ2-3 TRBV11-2 CASSSRTGGRDTQYF TGTGCCAGCAGCTCCCGGACAGGGGGCAGGGATACGCAGTATTTT
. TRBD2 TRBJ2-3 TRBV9 CASSVATSGGSTDTQYF TGTGCCAGCAGCGTAGCAACTAGCGGGGGGAGCACAGATACGCAGTATTTT
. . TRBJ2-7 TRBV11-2 CASSLAGVAGEQYF TGTGCCAGCAGCTTAGCGGGAGTGGCTGGCGAGCAGTACTTC
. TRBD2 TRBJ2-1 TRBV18 CASSMEAGAYNEQFF TGTGCCAGCAGCATGGAAGCGGGAGCCTACAATGAGCAGTTCTTC
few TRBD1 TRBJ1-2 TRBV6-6 CASSDPGQGYYGYTF TGTGCCAGCAGTGATCCGGGACAGGGATACTATGGCTACACCTTC
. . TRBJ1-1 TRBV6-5 CASSSFMNTEAFF TGTGCCAGCTCGTCCTTTATGAACACTGAAGCTTTCTTT
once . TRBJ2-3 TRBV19 CASSLPGGTDTQYF TGTGCCAGTAGTCTACCAGGGGGCACAGATACGCAGTATTTT
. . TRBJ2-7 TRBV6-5 CASSYSRAFSSYEQYF TGTGCCAGCAGTTACTCGAGGGCGTTTAGCTCCTACGAGCAGTACTTC
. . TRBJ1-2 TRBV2 CASSSRGGGYTF TGTGCCAGCAGCTCCAGGGGTGGTGGCTACACCTTC
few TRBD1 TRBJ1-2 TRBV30 CAGRDRGGSGYTF TGTGCCGGCCGGGACAGGGGAGGAAGTGGCTACACCTTC
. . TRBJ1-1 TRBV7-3 CASSLLPGTEAFF TGTGCCAGCAGCCTCCTGCCCGGGACTGAAGCTTTCTTT
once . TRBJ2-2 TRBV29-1 CSGGGGAGTGELFF TGCAGCGGCGGGGGCGGCGCGGGGACCGGGGAGCTGTTTTTT
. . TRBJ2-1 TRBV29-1 CSVGLVGNEQFF TGCAGCGTTGGACTAGTCGGCAATGAGCAGTTCTTC
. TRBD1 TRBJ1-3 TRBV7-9 CSSSGWGTGIPSIYF TGTTCCAGCAGCGGATGGGGGACAGGGATCCCCTCCATATATTTT
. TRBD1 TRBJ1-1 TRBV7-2 CASSPPTGRYTEAFF TGTGCCAGCAGCCCCCCGACAGGGAGGTACACTGAAGCTTTCTTT
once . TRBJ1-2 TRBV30 CAWRAGVIPDYGYTF TGTGCCTGGAGGGCGGGGGTCATTCCTGACTATGGCTACACCTTC
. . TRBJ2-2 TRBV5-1 CANSTGVSGELFF TGCGCCAACAGTACGGGGGTATCCGGGGAGCTGTTTTTT
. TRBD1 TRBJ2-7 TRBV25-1 CASSWTGSYEQYF TGTGCCAGCAGTTGGACAGGGTCCTACGAGCAGTACTTC
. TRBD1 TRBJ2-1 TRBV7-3 CASSSRTGTGINEQFF TGTGCCAGCAGCTCAAGGACCGGGACAGGGATCAATGAGCAGTTCTTC
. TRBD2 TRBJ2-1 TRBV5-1 CASSRVAGGSNEQFF TGCGCCAGCAGCAGAGTAGCGGGGGGATCGAATGAGCAGTTCTTC
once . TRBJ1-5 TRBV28 CASSFRDRRAQHF TGTGCCAGCAGTTTTAGAGACCGGAGGGCCCAGCATTTT
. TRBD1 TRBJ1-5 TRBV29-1 CSVGTGGAETQHF TGCAGCGTCGGGACAGGGGGCGCCGAGACCCAGCATTTT
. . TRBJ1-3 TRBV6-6 CASSDRTTYGNTIYF TGTGCCAGCAGTGACAGGACCACTTACGGAAACACCATATATTTT
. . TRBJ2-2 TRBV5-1 CASSLMGQAFEELFF TGCGCCAGCAGCTTGATGGGGCAGGCGTTCGAGGAGCTGTTTTTT
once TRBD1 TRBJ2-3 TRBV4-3 CASSRDRGPGTDTQYF TGCGCCAGCAGCCGGGACAGGGGGCCAGGCACAGATACGCAGTATTTT
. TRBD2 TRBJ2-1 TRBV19 CATRDYRGGEQFF TGTGCCACCCGAGACTACCGGGGGGGTGAGCAGTTCTTC
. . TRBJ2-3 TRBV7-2 CASSLLSTDTQYF TGTGCCAGCAGCTTACTCTCCACAGATACGCAGTATTTT
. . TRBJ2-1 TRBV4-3 CASSQARGRSSYNEQFF TGCGCCAGCAGCCAAGCGCGGGGACGGAGCTCCTACAATGAGCAGTTCTTC
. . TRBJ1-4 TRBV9 CASSVGGARVEKLFF TGTGCCAGCAGCGTAGGAGGCGCCAGGGTTGAAAAACTGTTTTTT
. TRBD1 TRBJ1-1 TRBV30 CAWVAAGTGGFYAFF TGTGCCTGGGTAGCCGCGGGGACAGGCGGGTTCTACGCTTTCTTT
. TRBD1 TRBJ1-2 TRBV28 CASNLLGQGDPYGYTF TGTGCCAGCAACCTACTAGGGCAGGGGGATCCCTATGGCTACACCTTC
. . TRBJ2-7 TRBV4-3 CASSRELRDSTYEQYF TGCGCCAGCAGCCGGGAGTTGCGGGACAGTACCTACGAGCAGTACTTC
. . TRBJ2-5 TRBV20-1 CSALRGETQYF TGCAGTGCTCTCAGGGGAGAGACCCAGTACTTC